Below are 6 T cell receptor beta chains sequenced from a single sample in a study of patients with pleural tuberculosis. TCRdb re-analysed the reads in MiXCR, keeping a single row per CDR3 protein. This sample yields under 30,000 distinct CDR3 sequences, of which 15% to 20% are seen a single time; 3% to 4% belongs to the top ten. Specimen: peripheral blood. These receptors originate from a human donor with pleural tuberculosis.

This clonotype was seen repeatedly, ten times or more. This chain links TRBV2 with TRBJ2-1; 10 bases are shared with TRBD2. CDR3 length equals 15 residues. Germline V CDR1 and CDR2: SNHLY, FYNNEI. Losses at the gene ends were 4 bases for V and 4 bases for J; bases not matched to a gene: 4. The CDR3 here is CASSVGTSEYNEQFF. Here the CDR3 DNA reads TGTGCCAGCAGTGTTGGGACTAGCGAGTACAATGAGCAGTTCTTC.

This clonotype has at least ten counts. The rearrangement joins TRBV20-1 to TRBJ1-2; D not resolved. The CDR3 has 13 amino acids. CDR1 and CDR2 from the germline V gene are DFQATT and SNEGSKA (reference sequence). V was shortened by 5 bases and J by 4 bases, with 14 bases between the two germline ends. In nucleotides, the CDR3 is TGCAGTGCTGCGTTGGAGGGTCCCTATGGCTACACCTTC. Protein: CSAALEGPYGYTF.

Only a few counts were recorded for this clonotype. The V gene is TRBV6-1, the J gene TRBJ1-1; D is unresolved. The CDR3 is 14 amino acids. Germline V CDR1 and CDR2: MNHNS, SASEGT. V lost 5 bases, J lost 0 bases, and 10 bases lay in between. The CDR3 reads CASSKGTLNTEAFF. The CDR3 DNA follows: TGTGCCAGCAGTAAAGGTACCTTGAACACTGAAGCTTTCTTT.

For this clonotype: Its ends do not fully match the called genes, so a read error is possible. This chain links TRBV4-1 with TRBJ1-1; D unclear. CDR3 length: 15 residues. CDR1 and CDR2 from the germline V gene are MGHRA and YSYEKL. The CDR3 loop is CASSPPSAVNTEASF. The CDR3 bases are TGCGCCAGCAGCCCTCCATCGGCAGTGAACACTGAAGCTTCCTTT.

The V gene is TRBV6-1, the J gene TRBJ1-1; 7 nucleotides line up with TRBD1. The trim removed 6 bases at V and 4 bases at J, leaving 5 bases unmatched. Germline V gene sequence: CDR1 MNHNS, CDR2 SASEGT. The CDR3 is 13 residues long. The CDR3 reads CASRTTGATEAFF. CDR3 DNA: TGTGCCAGCAGGACCACAGGGGCCACTGAAGCTTTCTTT.

This clonotype counts as medium-sized (0.01 to 0.1%). This rearrangement joins TRBV6-1 to TRBJ1-2; 10 nucleotides agree with TRBD1. V was pared by 4 bases and J by 2 bases, with 1 base of the junction left unmatched. The CDR3 runs 14 residues. Germline V CDR1 and CDR2: MNHNS, SASEGT. The CDR3 loop is CASSGTGGNYGYTF. The CDR3 bases are TGTGCCAGCAGTGGGACAGGGGGGAACTATGGCTACACCTTC.